The TCR beta chain described here comes from a study of blood T cell repertoires in COVID-19. For the study at large: Sites across the United States, Italy and Spain contributed samples from acute and convalescent COVID-19. PBMCs, B-cell-depleted T cells, or T cells provided the cDNA or gDNA that made up the material.

Trimming left V 3 bases short and J 4 bases short, with 9 bases between. The CDR3 is made up of 13 amino acids. CDR1 and CDR2 from the germline V gene are SEHNR and FQNEAQ (reference sequence). As handled by the study authors: Quantification of nucleated cells was approximated via reference gene primer amplification. Sequencing was performed with immunoSEQ multiplex PCR; in TCRdb, only in-frame clones are kept and a portion is missing. The D gene and trimming were derived from the DNA, and the V and J assignments and clone size from that table. Of 200,000 to 300,000 clones listed, approximately 82% were seen once; the top ten hold under 2%. This clone was picked up a small number of times.

The receptor was derived from a woman aged 80 or over with acute or convalescent COVID-19. The source material was peripheral blood. The rearrangement joins TRBV7-9 to TRBJ1-1; D might be TRBD1 (5 bases). CDR3 protein: CASSFGGITEAFF. The CDR3 coding sequence is TGTGCCAGCAGCTTTGGGGGGATCACTGAAGCTTTCTTT.